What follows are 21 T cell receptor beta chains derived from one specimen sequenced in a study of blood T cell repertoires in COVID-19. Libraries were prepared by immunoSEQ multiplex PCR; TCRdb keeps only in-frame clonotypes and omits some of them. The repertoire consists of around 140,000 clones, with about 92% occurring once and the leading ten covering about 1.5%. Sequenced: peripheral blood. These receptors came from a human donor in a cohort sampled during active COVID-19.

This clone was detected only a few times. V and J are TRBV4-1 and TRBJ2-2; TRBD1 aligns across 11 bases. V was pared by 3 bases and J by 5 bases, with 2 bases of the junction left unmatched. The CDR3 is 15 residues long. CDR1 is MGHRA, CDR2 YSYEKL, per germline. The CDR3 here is CASSQDRGLTGELFF. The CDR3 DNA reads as TGCGCCAGCAGCCAGGACAGGGGGCTAACCGGGGAGCTGTTTTTT.

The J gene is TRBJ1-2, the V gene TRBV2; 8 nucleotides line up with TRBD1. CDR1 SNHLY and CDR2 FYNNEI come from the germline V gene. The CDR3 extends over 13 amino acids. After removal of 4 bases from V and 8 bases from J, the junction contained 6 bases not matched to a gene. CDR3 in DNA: TGTGCCAGCAGTGGGACAGGGTTCGGCGGCTACACCTTC. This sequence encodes CASSGTGFGGYTF.

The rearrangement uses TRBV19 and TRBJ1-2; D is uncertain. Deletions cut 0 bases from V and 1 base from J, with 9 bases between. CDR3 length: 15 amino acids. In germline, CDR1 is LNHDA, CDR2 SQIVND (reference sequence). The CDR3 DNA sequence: TGTGCCAGTAGTATAGATGGAGTCTTTAACTATGGCTACACCTTC. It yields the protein CASSIDGVFNYGYTF.

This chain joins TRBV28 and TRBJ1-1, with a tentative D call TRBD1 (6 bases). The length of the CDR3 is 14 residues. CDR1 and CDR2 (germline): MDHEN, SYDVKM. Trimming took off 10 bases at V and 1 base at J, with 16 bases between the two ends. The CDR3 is CAIQGSVPNTEAFF. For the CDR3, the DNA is TGTGCCATCCAGGGGTCAGTCCCGAACACTGAAGCTTTCTTT.

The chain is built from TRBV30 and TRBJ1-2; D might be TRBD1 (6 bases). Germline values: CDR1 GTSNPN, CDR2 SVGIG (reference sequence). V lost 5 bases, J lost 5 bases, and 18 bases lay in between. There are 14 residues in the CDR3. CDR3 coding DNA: TGTGCCTGGCGCCGGGACACTTTGTTGTATGGCTACACCTTC. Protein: CAWRRDTLLYGYTF. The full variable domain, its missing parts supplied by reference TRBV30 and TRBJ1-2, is SQTIHQWPATLVQPVGSPLSLECTVEGTSNPNLYWYRQAAGRGLQLLFYSVGIGQISSEVPQNLSASRPQDRQFILSSKKLLLSDSGFYLCAWRRDTLLYGYTFGSGTRLTVV.

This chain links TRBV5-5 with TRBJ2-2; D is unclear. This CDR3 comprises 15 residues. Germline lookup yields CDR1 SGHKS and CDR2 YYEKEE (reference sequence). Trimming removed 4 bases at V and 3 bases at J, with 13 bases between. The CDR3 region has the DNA TGTGCCAGCAGCCCGTCCGGGTCGTACACCGGGGAGCTGTTTTTT. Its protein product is CASSPSGSYTGELFF.

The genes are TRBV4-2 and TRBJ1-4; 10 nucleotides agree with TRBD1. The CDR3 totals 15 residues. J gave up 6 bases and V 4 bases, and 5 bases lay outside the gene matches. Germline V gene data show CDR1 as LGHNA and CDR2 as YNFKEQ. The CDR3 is CASSLSGTGDEKLFF. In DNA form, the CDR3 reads TGTGCCAGCAGCCTGTCGGGGACAGGGGATGAAAAACTGTTTTTT.

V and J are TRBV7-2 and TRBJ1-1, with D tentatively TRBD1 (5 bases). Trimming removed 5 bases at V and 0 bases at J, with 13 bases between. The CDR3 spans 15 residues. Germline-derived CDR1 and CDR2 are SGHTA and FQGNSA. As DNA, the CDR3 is TGTGCCAGCAGCCCTAGGGAGGGGTTGAACACTGAAGCTTTCTTT. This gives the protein CASSPREGLNTEAFF.

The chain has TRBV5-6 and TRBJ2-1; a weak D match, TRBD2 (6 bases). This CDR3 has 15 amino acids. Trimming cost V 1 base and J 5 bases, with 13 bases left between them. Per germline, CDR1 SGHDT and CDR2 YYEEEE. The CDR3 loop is CASSLLGRGDNEQFF. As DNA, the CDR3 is TGTGCCAGCAGCTTGTTGGGGCGGGGAGACAATGAGCAGTTCTTC.

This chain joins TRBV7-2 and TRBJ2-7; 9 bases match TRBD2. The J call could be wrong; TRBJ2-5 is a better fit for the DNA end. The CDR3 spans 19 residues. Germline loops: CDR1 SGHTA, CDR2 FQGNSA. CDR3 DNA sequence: TGTGCCAGCAGCTCGACGCTAGCGGGGATAATAACCGGGCAAGAGACCCAGTACTTC. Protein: CASSSTLAGIITGQETQYF.

For the CDR3, the DNA is TGTGCCAGCAGCTCAACTCCGGGGGTACCCTCTGGAAACACCATATATTTT. Translation gives CASSSTPGVPSGNTIYF. The chain combines TRBV7-9 with TRBJ1-3, with D possibly being TRBD1 (5 bases). This CDR3 is built from 17 residues. Germline V gene data show CDR1 as SEHNR and CDR2 as FQNEAQ (reference sequence). Deletions cut 4 bases from V and 0 bases from J, with 16 bases between.

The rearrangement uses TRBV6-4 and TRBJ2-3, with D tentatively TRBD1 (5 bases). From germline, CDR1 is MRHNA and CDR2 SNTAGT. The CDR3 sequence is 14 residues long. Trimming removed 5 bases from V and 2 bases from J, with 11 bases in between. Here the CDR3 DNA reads TGTGCCAGCAGTAAGGACACCGACACAGATACGCAGTATTTT. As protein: CASSKDTDTDTQYF.

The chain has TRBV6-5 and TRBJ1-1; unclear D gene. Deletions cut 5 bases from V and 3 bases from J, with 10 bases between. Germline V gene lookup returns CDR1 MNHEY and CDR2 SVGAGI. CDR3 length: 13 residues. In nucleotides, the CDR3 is TGTGCCAGCAGTATAGCGGGGTACACTGAAGCTTTCTTT. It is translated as CASSIAGYTEAFF.

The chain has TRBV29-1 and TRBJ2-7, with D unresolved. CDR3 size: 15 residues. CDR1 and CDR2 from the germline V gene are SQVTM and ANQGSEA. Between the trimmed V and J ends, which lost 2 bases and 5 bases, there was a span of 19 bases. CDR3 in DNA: TGCAGCGTTGAAACGTCTACCGGGTCTCTAGACGAGCAGTACTTC. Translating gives CSVETSTGSLDEQYF.

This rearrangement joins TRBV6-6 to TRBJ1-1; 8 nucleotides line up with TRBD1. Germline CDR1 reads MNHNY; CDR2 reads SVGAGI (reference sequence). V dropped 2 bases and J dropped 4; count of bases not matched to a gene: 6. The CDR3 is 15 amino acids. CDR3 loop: CASSYPGQGSTEAFF. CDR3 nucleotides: TGTGCCAGCAGTTACCCAGGACAGGGAAGCACTGAAGCTTTCTTT.

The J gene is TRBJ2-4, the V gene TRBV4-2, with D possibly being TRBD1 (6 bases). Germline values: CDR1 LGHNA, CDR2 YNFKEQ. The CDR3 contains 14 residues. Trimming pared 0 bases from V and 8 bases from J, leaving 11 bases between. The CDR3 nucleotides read TGTGCCAGCAGCCAAGACAGGGGTGTTGACATTCAGTACTTC. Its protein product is CASSQDRGVDIQYF.

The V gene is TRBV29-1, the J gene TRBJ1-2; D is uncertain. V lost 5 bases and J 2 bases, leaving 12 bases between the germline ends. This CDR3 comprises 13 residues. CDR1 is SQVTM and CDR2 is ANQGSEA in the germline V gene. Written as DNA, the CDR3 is TGCAGCGTTTTGGGCAGAAGAAACTATGGCTACACCTTC. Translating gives CSVLGRRNYGYTF. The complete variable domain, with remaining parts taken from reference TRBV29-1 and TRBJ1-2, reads SAVISQKPSRDICQRGTSLTIQCQVDSQVTMMFWYRQQPGQSLTLIATANQGSEATYESGFVIDKFPISRPNLTFSTLTVSNMSPEDSSIYLCSVLGRRNYGYTFGSGTRLTVV.

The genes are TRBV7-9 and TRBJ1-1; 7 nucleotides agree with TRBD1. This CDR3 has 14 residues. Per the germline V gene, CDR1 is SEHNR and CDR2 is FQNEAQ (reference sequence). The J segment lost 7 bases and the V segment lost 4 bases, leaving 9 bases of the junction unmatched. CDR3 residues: CASSSEGQMDEAFF. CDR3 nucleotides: TGTGCCAGCAGCTCCGAGGGACAGATGGATGAAGCTTTCTTT.

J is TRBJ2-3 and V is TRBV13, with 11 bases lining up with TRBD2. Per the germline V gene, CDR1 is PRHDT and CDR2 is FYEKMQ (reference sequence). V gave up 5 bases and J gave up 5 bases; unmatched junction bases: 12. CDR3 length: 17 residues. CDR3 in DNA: TGTGCCAGCAGCCTCCGTAGCGGGGGGGCCCGCGGAGATACGCAGTATTTT. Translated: CASSLRSGGARGDTQYF.

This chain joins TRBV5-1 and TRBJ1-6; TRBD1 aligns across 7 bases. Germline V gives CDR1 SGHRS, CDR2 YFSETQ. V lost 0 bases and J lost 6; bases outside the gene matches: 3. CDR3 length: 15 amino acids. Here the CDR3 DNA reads TGCGCCAGCAGCTTGGAAGGGACAGTTAATTCACCCCTCCACTTT. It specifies CASSLEGTVNSPLHF.

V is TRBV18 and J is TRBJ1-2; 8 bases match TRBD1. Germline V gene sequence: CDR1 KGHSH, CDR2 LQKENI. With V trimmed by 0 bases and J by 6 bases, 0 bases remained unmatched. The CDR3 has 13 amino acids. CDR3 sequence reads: CASSPPTGDGYTF. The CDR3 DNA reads TGTGCCAGCTCACCACCGACAGGGGATGGCTACACCTTC.